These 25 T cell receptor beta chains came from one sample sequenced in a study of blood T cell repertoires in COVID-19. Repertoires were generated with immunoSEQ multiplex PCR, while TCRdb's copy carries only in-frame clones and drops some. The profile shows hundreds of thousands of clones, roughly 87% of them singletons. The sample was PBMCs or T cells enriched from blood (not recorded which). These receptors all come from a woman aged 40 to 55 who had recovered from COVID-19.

The CDR3 loop reads CASSRTERHTEAFF. The CDR3 nucleotides are TGTGCCAGTAGTAGGACAGAACGGCACACTGAAGCTTTCTTT. The chain uses TRBV19 and TRBJ1-1, with D possibly TRBD1 on 6 matching bases. The ends were cut back, 4 bases at V and 3 bases at J, with 12 bases in the middle. The length of the CDR3 is 14 residues. Germline CDR1 and CDR2: LNHDA and SQIVND (reference sequence).

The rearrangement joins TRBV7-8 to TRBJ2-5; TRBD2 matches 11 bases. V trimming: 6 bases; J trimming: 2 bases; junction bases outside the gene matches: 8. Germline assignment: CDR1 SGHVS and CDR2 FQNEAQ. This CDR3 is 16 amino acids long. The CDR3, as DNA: TGTGCCAGCAGAGTAGGGGGACTAGCGGCGCAAGAGACCCAGTACTTC. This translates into CASRVGGLAAQETQYF. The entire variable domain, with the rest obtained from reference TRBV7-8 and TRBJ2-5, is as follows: GAGVSQSPRYKVAKRGQDVALRCDPISGHVSLFWYQQALGQGPEFLTYFQNEAQLDKSGLPSDRFFAERPEGSVSTLKIQRTQQEDSAVYLCASRVGGLAAQETQYFGPGTRLLVL.

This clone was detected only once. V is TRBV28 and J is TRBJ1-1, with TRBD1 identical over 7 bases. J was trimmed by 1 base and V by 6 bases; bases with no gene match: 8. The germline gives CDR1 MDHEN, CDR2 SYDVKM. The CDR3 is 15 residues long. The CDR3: CASSQVQGKNTEAFF. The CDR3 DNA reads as TGTGCCAGCAGCCAAGTACAGGGGAAGAACACTGAAGCTTTCTTT.

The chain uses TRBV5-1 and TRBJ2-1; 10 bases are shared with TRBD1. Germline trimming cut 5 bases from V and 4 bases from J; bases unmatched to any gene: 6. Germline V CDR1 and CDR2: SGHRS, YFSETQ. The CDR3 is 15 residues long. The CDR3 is CASRGGQGLYNEQFF. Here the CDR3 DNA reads TGCGCCAGCAGAGGGGGACAGGGGTTATACAATGAGCAGTTCTTC. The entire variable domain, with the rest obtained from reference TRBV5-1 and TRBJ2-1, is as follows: KAGVTQTPRYLIKTRGQQVTLSCSPISGHRSVSWYQQTPGQGLQFLFEYFSETQRNKGNFPGRFSGRQFSNSRSEMNVSTLELGDSALYLCASRGGQGLYNEQFFGPGTRLTVL.

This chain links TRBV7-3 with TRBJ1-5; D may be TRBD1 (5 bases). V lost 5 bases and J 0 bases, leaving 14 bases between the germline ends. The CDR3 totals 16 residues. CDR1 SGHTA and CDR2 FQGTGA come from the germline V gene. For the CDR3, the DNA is TGTGCCAGCAGCCCCCAACAGGCTCTTAGCAATCAGCCCCAGCATTTT. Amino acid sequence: CASSPQQALSNQPQHF.

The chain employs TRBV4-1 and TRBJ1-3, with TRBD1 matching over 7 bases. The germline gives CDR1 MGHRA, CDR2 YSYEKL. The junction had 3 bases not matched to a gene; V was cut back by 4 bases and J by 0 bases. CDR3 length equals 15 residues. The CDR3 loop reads CASSRDRDSGNTIYF. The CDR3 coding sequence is TGCGCCAGCAGCCGAGACAGGGACTCTGGAAACACCATATATTTT.

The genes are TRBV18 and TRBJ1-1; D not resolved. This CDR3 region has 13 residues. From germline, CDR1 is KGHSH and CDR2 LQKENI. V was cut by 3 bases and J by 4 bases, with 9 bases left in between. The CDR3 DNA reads TGTGCCAGCTCACCTTCATTCAGCACTGAAGCTTTCTTT. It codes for CASSPSFSTEAFF.

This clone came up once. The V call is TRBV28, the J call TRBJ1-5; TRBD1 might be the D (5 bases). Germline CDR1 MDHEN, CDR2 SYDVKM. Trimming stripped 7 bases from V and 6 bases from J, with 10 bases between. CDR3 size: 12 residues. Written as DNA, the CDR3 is TGTGCCAGCAATGACGGGGGTCAGCCCCAGCATTTT. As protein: CASNDGGQPQHF.

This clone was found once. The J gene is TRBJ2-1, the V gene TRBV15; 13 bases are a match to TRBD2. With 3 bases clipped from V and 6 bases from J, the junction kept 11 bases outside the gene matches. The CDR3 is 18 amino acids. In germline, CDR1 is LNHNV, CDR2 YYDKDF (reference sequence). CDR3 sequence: CATSSTGTSGARRNEQFF. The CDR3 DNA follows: TGTGCCACCAGCAGTACTGGGACTAGCGGGGCCCGGCGCAATGAGCAGTTCTTC.

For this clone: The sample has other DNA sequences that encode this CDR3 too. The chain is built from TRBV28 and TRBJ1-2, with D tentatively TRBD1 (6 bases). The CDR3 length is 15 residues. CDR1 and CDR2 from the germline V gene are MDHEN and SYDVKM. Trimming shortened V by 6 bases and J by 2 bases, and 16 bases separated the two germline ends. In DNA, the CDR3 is TGTGCCAGCAGCCCCCCCGGGACACCGAACTATGGCTACACCTTC. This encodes CASSPPGTPNYGYTF.

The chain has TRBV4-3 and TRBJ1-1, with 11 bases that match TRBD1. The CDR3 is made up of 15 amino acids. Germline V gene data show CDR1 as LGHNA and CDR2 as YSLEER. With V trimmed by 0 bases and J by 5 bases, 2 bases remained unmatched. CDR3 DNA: TGCGCCAGCAGCCAAGATGGACAGGGGGCTACTGAAGCTTTCTTT. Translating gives CASSQDGQGATEAFF.

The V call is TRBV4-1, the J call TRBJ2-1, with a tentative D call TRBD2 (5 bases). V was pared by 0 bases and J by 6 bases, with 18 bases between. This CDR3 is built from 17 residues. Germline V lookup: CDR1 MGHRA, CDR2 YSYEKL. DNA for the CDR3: TGCGCCAGCAGCCAAGAGAGAAGGGCTAGCTGGGGCAATGAGCAGTTCTTC. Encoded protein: CASSQERRASWGNEQFF.

The CDR3 sequence: CASSLQAGGRADTQYF. Written as DNA, the CDR3 is TGTGCCAGCAGCTTGCAGGCGGGAGGTAGGGCAGATACGCAGTATTTT. The chain couples TRBV5-4 to TRBJ2-3; TRBD2 matches 8 bases. Germline loops: CDR1 SGHNT, CDR2 YYREEE (reference sequence). Trimming took 1 base from V and 4 from J; bases not matched to a gene: 8. The CDR3 spans 16 residues.

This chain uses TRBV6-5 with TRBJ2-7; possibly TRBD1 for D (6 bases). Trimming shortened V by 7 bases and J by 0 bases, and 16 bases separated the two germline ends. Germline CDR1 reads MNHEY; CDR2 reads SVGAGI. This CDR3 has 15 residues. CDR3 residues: CASTALRGFSYEQYF. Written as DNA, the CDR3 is TGTGCCAGCACCGCTCTGAGGGGGTTCTCCTACGAGCAGTACTTC.

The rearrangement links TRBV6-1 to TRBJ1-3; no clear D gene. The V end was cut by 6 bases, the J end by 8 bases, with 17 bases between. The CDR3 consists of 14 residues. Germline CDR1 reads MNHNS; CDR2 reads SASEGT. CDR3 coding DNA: TGTGCCAGCAGCGGGTCGCGTCGTTGGGACACCATATATTTT. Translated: CASSGSRRWDTIYF.

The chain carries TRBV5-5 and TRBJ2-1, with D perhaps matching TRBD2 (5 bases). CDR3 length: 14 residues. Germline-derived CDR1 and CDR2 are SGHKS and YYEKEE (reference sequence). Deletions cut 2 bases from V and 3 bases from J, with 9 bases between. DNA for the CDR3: TGTGCCAGCAGCTTCGTCGGGGACTACAATGAGCAGTTCTTC. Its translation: CASSFVGDYNEQFF.

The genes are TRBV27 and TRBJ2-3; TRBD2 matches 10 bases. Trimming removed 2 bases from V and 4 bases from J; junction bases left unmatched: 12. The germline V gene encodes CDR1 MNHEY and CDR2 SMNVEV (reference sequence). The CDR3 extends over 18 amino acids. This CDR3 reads CASSLRSVGLARPDTQYF. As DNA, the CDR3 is TGTGCCAGCAGTTTAAGGTCGGTGGGACTAGCGCGTCCAGATACGCAGTATTTT.

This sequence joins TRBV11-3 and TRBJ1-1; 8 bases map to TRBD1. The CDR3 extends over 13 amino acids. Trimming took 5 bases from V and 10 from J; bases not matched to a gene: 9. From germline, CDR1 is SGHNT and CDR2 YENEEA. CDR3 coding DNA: TGTGCCAGCAGCCCCGGGACAGGTGAGGTAGCTTTCTTT. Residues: CASSPGTGEVAFF.

CDR3 sequence: CASSFGQGLSPLHF. The CDR3 nucleotides are TGTGCCAGCAGTTTCGGACAGGGGTTATCACCCCTCCACTTT. This chain links TRBV28 with TRBJ1-6; 9 nucleotides line up with TRBD1. CDR1 and CDR2 from the germline V gene are MDHEN and SYDVKM. V trimming: 3 bases; J trimming: 10 bases; junction bases outside the gene matches: 4. The CDR3 consists of 14 residues.

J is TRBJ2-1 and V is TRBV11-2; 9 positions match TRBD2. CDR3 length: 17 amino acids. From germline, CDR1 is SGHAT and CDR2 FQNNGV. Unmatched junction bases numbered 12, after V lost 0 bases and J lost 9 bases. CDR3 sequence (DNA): TGTGCCAGCAGCTTAGAAGGAGCGGGAGGAAGTGGGGGTGAGCAGTTCTTC. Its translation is CASSLEGAGGSGGEQFF.

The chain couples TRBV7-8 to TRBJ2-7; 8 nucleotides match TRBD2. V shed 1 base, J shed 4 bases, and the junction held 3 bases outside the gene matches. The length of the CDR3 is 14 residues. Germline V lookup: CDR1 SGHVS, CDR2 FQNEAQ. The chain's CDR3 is CASSLVAGSYEQYF. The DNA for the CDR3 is TGTGCCAGCAGCTTAGTAGCGGGAAGTTACGAGCAGTACTTC.

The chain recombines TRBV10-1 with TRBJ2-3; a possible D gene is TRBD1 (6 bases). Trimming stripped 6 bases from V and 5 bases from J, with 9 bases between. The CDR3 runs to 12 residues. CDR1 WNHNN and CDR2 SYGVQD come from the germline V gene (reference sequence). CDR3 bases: TGCGCCAGCAGCGCAGGGGTAGATACGCAGTATTTT. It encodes CASSAGVDTQYF.

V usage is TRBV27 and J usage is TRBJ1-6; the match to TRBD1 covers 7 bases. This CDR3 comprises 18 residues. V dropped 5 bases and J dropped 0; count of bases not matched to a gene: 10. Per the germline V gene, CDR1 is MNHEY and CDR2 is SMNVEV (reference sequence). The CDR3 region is CASSQPTGSGSYNSPLHF. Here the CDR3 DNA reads TGTGCCAGCAGTCAACCGACAGGGTCTGGCTCCTATAATTCACCCCTCCACTTT.

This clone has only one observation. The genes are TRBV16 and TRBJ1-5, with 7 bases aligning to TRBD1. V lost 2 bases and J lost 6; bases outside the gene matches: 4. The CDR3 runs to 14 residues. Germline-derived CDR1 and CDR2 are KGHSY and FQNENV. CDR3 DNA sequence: TGTGCCAGCAGCCAAGACAGGGAAGTTCAGCCCCAGCATTTT. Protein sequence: CASSQDREVQPQHF.

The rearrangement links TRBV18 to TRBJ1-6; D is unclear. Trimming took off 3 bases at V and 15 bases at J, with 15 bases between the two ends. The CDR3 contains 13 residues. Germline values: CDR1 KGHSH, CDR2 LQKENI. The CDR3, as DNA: TGTGCCAGCTCACCCTCTAGCGCAGAGGTCCTCCACTTT. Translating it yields CASSPSSAEVLHF. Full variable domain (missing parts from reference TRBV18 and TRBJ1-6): NAGVMQNPRHLVRRRGQEARLRCSPMKGHSHVYWYRQLPEEGLKFMVYLQKENIIDESGMPKERFSAEFPKEGPSILRIQQVVRGDSAAYFCASSPSSAEVLHFGNGTRLTVT.